This T cell receptor (beta chain) was observed in a study of T-cell reconstitution after alpha-beta-depleted transplantation in children. Unique molecular identifiers featured in how the TCRbeta library was prepared. One entry per CDR3 protein results from TCRdb running MiXCR on the PCR reads. The sample comprises 420,000 or so distinct CDR3 sequences, under 13% of which are singletons, and approximately 5% rests with the top ten. V lost 6 bases and J 5 bases, leaving 25 bases between the germline ends. Germline CDR1 is MGHRA and CDR2 is YSYEKL. This CDR3 has 17 amino acids. The sample was PBMCs from the stem cell graft donor, taken from the stem cell graft. The TCR comes from a human donor who donated a stem cell graft to a child with acute myeloid leukemia. The chain uses TRBV4-1 and TRBJ1-1, with D perhaps TRBD1 (5 bases). The CDR3 here is CASSPTDTGGGGTEAFF. As DNA, the CDR3 is TGCGCCAGCAGTCCCACCGATACAGGCGGGGGAGGAACTGAAGCTTTCTTT.